Listed below are T cell receptor beta chains from one sample, sequenced in a study of T-cell memory formation after mild COVID-19. One entry per CDR3 protein results from TCRdb running MiXCR on the 5' RACE reads. The sample yields more than 150,000 distinct CDR3 sequences, approximately 17% seen once. The specimen was PBMCs or a T cell subset sorted from them (not recorded which). All receptors come from a man between 18 and 29 years old who had mild COVID-19 (a few samples of this study predate the infection). Cell type and time point are not known. Both conserved end residues are part of each CDR3. D genes are given only for firm matches. Size tells how often a clone was seen (once, few, many) or the class of an expanded clone, and some rows leave it out.

>TRBJ1-6|TRBD1|once|TRBV6-5
TGTGCCAGCAGTTACACCGCCGGGACAGGGGGGTCACCCCTCCACTTT
CASSYTAGTGGSPLHF
>TRBJ2-7|TRBD1|.|TRBV20-1
TGCAGTGCGAACCCGGGACAGGGGGCGAGGTACGAGCAGTACTTC
CSANPGQGARYEQYF
>TRBJ1-2|.|.|TRBV5-1
TGCGCCAGCAGCGGAAGTCCAGGGTATGGCTACACCTTC
CASSGSPGYGYTF
>TRBJ1-2|TRBD1|.|TRBV6-2/TRBV6-3
TGTGCCAGCAGTCGTAACAGGGGATACAACTATGGCTACACCTTC
CASSRNRGYNYGYTF
>TRBJ2-7|.|few|TRBV4-3
TGCGCCAGCAGCCAAGAAAGGACATTCCACGAGCAGTACTTC
CASSQERTFHEQYF
>TRBJ2-1|TRBD2|few|TRBV5-1
TGCGCCAGCAGCTTGGATGCGGGGGGGTACAATGAGCAGTTCTTC
CASSLDAGGYNEQFF
>TRBJ2-3|TRBD2|few|TRBV7-8
TGTGCCAGCAGGCGTCCTAGCGGGCGCGCAGATACGCAGTATTTT
CASRRPSGRADTQYF
>TRBJ2-1|.|few|TRBV11-2
TGTGCCAGCAGCACGCCCGTCCGGGCAGTCTACAATGAGCAGTTCTTC
CASSTPVRAVYNEQFF
>TRBJ2-1|.|few|TRBV14
TGTGCCAGCAGCCACCCCTTCGGTGGGCAGTTCTTC
CASSHPFGGQFF
>TRBJ2-1|.|few|TRBV5-1
TGCGCCAGCAGCGCCCTAGTTAGCGATGAGCAGTTCTTC
CASSALVSDEQFF
>TRBJ1-5|.|.|TRBV6-5
TGTGCCAGCAGTTACGGGAATGGTCAGCCCCAGCATTTT
CASSYGNGQPQHF
>TRBJ1-2|TRBD1|few|TRBV4-2
TGTGCCAGCAGCCAAGAGCTTCTTCGGACAGGGTATGGCTACACCTTC
CASSQELLRTGYGYTF
>TRBJ1-5|.|.|TRBV7-9
TGTGCCAGCAGCTTAGGGATGCAGGGCAATCAGCCCCAGCATTTT
CASSLGMQGNQPQHF
>TRBJ1-4|.|.|TRBV4-1
TGCGCCAGTGTAGATACTACAACTAATGAAAAACTGTTTTTT
CASVDTTTNEKLFF
>TRBJ2-4|TRBD1|few|TRBV24-1
TGTGCCACCAGTGATACACAGGGGGCCGAAGGTCAAAACATTCAGTACTTC
CATSDTQGAEGQNIQYF
>TRBJ2-3|TRBD2|few|TRBV9
TGTGCCAGCAGCGCAGGACTAGCGCGGGGAGGCACAGATACGCAGTATTTT
CASSAGLARGGTDTQYF
>TRBJ1-4|.|few|TRBV6-6
TGTGCCAGCAGCTACAGCTTAGTTAATGAAAAACTGTTTTTT
CASSYSLVNEKLFF
>TRBJ2-7|TRBD2|few|TRBV12-3/TRBV12-4
TGTGCCAGCAGTTTCCAGCTAGCGGGCTACGAGCAGTACTTC
CASSFQLAGYEQYF